What follows is one T cell receptor beta chain and its context. The assay was immunoSEQ multiplex PCR, and TCRdb's table has in-frame clones only and misses some. The repertoire consists of some 85,000 clones, with about 80% occurring once and the leading ten covering 40% to 60%. The data originate from a study of blood T cell repertoires in COVID-19. This clonotype was obtained from a human donor in a cohort sampled during active COVID-19. Sequenced input: peripheral blood.

CDR3 nucleotide sequence: TGTGCCAGCAGCCCGAGGGGGTATGAAGCTTTCTTT. Protein product: CASSPRGYEAFF. The J gene is TRBJ1-1, the V gene TRBV11-2, with D maybe TRBD1 (6 bases). The CDR3 spans 12 residues. The ends were cut back, 5 bases at V and 7 bases at J, with 11 bases in the middle. Germline CDR1 reads SGHAT; CDR2 reads FQNNGV.